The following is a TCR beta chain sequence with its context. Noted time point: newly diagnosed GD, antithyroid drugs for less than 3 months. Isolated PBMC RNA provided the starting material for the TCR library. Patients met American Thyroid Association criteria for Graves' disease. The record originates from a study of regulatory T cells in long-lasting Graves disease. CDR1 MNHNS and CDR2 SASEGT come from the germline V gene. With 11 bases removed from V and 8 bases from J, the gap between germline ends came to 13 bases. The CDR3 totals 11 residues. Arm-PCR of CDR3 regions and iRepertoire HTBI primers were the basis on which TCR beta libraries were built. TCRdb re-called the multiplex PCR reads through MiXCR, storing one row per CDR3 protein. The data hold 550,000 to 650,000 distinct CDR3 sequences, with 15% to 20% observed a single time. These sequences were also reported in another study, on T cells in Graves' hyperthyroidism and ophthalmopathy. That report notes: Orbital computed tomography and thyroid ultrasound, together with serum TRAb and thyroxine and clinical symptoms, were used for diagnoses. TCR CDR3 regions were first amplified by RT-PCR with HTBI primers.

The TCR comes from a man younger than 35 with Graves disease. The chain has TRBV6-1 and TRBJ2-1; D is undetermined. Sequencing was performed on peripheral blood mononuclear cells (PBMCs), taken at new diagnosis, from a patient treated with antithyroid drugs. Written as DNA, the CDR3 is TGTGCCGTCTCGGGTGTGTATGAGCAGTTCTTC. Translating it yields CAVSGVYEQFF.